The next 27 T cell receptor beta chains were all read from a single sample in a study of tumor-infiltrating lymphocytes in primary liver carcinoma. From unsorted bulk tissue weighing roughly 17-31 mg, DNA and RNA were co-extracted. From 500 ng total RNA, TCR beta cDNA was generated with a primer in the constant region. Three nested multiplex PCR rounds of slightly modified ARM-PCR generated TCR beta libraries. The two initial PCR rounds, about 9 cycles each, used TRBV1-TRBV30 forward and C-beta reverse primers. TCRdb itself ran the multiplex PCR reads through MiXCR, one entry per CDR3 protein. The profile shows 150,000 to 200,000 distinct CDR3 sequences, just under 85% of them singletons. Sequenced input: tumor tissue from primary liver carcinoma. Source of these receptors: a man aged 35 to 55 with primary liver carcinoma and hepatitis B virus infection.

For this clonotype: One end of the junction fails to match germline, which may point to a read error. This CDR3 reads CASRPRTRGSMSSYEEYF. CDR3 nucleotide sequence: TGTGCCAGCAGGCCTCGGACTAGAGGGAGTATGAGCTCCTACGAGGAGTACTTC. The chain has TRBV7-8 and TRBJ2-7, with 7 bases fitting TRBD2. The germline V gene encodes CDR1 SGHVS and CDR2 FQNEAQ. CDR3 length equals 18 residues.

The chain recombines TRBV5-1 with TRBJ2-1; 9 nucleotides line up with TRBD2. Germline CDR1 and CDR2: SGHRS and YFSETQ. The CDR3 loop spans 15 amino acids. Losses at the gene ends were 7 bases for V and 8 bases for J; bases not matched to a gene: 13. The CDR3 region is CASCPSSGRSYEQFF. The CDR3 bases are TGCGCCAGCTGCCCTTCCAGCGGGAGGAGCTATGAGCAGTTCTTC. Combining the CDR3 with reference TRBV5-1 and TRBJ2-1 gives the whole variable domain KAGVTQTPRYLIKTRGQQVTLSCSPISGHRSVSWYQQTPGQGLQFLFEYFSETQRNKGNFPGRFSGRQFSNSRSEMNVSTLELGDSALYLCASCPSSGRSYEQFFGPGTRLTVL.

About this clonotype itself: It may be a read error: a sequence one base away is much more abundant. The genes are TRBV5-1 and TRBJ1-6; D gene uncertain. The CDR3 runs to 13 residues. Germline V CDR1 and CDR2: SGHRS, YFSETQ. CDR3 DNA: TGCGTCAGCACCGAGGACGGGAATTCACCCCTCCACTTT. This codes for CVSTEDGNSPLHF.

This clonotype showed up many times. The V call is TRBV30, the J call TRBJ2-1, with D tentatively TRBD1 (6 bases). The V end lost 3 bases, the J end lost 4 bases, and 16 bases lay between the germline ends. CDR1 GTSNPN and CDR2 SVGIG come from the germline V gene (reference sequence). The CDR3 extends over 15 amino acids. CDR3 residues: CAWRVGQLKYNEQFF. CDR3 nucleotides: TGTGCCTGGAGGGTAGGACAGCTGAAGTACAATGAGCAGTTCTTC. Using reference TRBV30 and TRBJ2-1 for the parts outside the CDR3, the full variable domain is SQTIHQWPATLVQPVGSPLSLECTVEGTSNPNLYWYRQAAGRGLQLLFYSVGIGQISSEVPQNLSASRPQDRQFILSSKKLLLSDSGFYLCAWRVGQLKYNEQFFGPGTRLTVL.

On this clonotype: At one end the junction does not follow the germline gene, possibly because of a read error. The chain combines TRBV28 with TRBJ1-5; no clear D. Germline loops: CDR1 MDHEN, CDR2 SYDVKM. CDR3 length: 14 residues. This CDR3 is CANSLSGINQPQLF. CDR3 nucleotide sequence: TGTGCCAACAGTTTATCAGGTATTAATCAGCCCCAGCTTTTT. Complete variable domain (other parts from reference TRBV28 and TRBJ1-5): DVKVTQSSRYLVKRTGEKVFLECVQDMDHENMFWYRQDPGLGLRLIYFSYDVKMKEKGDIPEGYSVSREKKERFSLILESASTNQTSMYLCANSLSGINQPQLFGDGTRLSIL.

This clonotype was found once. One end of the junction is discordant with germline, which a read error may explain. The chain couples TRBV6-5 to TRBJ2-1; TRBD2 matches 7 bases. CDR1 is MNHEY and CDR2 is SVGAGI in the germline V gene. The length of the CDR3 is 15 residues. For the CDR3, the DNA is TGTGCCTGCAGGTCCAGCGGGAAAGTCTACAATGAGCAGTTCTTC. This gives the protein CACRSSGKVYNEQFF.

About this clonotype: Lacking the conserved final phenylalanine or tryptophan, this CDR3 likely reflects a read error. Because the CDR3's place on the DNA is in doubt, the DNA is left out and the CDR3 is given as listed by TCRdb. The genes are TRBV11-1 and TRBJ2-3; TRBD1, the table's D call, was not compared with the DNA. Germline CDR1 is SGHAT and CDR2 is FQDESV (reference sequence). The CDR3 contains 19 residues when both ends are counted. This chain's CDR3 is CASNSGGSSVGARTDTQYS.

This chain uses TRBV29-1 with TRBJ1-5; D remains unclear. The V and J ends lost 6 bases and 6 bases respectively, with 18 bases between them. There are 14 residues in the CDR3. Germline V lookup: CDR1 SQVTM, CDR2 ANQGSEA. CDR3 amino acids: CSVAIGSESQPQHF. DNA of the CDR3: TGCAGCGTAGCGATAGGGAGTGAAAGTCAGCCCCAGCATTTT.

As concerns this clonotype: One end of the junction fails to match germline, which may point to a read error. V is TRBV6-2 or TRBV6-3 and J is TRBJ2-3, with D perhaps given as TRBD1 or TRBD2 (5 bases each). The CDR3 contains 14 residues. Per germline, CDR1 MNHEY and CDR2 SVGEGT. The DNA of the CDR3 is TGTGCGAGCAGCTCCGGGGCCTGCCCAGATACGCAGTATTTT. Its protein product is CASSSGACPDTQYF.

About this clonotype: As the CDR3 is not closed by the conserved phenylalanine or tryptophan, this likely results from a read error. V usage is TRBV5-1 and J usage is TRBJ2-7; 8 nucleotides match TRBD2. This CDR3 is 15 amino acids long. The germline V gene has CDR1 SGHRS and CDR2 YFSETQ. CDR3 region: CASSLDGTSHEEQYL. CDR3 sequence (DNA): TGCGCGAGCAGCCTGGACGGGACTAGTCACGAAGAGCAGTACTTA.

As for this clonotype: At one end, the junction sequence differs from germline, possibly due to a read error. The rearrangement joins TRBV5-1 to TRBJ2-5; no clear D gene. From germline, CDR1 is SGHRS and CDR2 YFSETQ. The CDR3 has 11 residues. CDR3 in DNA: TGCGCCAACAGCTACGACAAGACCCAGTACTTC. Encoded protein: CANSYDKTQYF.

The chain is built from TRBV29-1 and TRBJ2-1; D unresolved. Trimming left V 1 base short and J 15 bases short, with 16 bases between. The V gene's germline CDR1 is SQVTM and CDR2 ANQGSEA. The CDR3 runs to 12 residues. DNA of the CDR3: TGCAGCGTTGAAGCCATCGGAGTTTTAATGTTCTTC. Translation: CSVEAIGVLMFF.

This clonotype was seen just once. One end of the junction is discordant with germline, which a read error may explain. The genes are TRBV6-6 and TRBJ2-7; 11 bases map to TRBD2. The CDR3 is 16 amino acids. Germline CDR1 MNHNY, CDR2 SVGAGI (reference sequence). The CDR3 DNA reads TGTGCCAGCACCCCACCCTTAGCGGGAGGGAGAAACGAGCAATACTTC. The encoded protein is CASTPPLAGGRNEQYF.

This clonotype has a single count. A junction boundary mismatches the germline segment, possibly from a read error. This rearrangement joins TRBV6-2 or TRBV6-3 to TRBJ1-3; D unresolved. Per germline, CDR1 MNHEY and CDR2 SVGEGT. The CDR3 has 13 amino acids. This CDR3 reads CTSSDNSGNIIYF. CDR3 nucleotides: TGTACCAGCAGTGACAACTCTGGAAACATCATATATTTT.

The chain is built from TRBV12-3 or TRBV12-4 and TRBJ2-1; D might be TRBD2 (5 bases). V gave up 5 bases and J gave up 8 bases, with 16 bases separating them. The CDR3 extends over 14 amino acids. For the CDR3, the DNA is TGTGCCAGCAGTCCCCAGAGGCGGCGGGATGAGCAGTTCTTC. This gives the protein CASSPQRRRDEQFF.

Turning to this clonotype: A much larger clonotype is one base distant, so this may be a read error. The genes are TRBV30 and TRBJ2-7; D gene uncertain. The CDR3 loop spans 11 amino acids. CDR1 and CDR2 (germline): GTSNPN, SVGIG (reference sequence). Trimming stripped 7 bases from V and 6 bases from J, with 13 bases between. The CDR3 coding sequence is TGTGCCTATTTTATGGGTTTCGAGCAGTACTTC. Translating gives CAYFMGFEQYF.

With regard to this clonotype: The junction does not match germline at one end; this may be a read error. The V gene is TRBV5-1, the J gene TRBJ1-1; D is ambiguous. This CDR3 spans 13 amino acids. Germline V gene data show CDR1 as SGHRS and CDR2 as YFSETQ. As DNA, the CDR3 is TGCGCCAGCAGCTTGATCCCGAGCACTGAAGCTTACTTT. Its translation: CASSLIPSTEAYF.

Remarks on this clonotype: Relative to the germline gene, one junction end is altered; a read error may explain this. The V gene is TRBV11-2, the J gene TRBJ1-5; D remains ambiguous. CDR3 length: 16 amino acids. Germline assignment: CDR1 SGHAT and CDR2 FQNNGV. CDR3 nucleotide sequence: TGTGCTAGCAGCTTAGGAGACACGGGTTGGGCTCAGCCCCTGCATTTT. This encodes CASSLGDTGWAQPLHF.

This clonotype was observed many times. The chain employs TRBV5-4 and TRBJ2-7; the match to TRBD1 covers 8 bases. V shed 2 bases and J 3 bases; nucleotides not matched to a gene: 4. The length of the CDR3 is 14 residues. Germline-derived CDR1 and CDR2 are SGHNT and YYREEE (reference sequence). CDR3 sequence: CASSLGQGGYEQYF. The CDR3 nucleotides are TGTGCCAGCAGCTTAGGACAGGGTGGCTACGAGCAGTACTTC. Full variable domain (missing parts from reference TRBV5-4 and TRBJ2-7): ETGVTQSPTHLIKTRGQQVTLRCSSQSGHNTVSWYQQALGQGPQFIFQYYREEENGRGNFPPRFSGLQFPNYSSELNVNALELDDSALYLCASSLGQGGYEQYFGPGTRLTVT.

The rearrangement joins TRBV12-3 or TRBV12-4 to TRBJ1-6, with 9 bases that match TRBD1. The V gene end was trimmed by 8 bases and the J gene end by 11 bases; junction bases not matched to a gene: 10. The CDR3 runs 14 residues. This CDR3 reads CASGLTGGKAPLHF. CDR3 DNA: TGTGCCAGCGGTCTCACAGGGGGCAAAGCACCCCTCCACTTT.

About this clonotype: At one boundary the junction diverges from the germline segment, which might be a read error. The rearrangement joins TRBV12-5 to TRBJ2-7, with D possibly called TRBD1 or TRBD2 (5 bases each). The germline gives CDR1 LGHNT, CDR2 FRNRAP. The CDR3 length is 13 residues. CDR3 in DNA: TGTGCCAGTGAGGGGACCAGTTCCTACGAGAAGTATTTC. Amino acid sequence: CASEGTSSYEKYF.

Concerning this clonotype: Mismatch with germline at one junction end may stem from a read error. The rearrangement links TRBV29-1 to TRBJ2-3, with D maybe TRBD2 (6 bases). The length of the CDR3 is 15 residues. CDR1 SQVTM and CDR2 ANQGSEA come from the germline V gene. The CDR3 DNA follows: TGTAGTGTTGAGTGCGGGGCCGGCATCACAGATACGCAGTATTTT. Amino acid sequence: CSVECGAGITDTQYF.

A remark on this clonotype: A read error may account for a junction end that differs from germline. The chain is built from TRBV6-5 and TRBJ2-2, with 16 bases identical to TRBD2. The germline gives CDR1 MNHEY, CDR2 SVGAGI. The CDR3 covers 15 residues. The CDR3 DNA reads TGTGCCAGCAGTTTCGCGGGACTAGCGGGAGGGGAGCTGTATTTT. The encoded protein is CASSFAGLAGGELYF.

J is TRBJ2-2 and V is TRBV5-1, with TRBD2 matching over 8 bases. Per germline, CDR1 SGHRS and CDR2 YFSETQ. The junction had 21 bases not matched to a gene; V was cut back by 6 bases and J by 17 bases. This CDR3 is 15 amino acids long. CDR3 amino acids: CASKAGAQNTGEFFF. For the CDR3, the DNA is TGCGCCAGCAAAGCGGGAGCTCAGAACACCGGGGAGTTTTTTTTT.

The CDR3 reads CASSYLSSGRRYEQYF. CDR3 sequence (DNA): TGTGCCAGCAGTTACCTGTCCAGCGGGAGGAGATACGAGCAGTACTTC. The rearrangement uses TRBV6-2 or TRBV6-3 and TRBJ2-7; 9 nucleotides match TRBD2. Germline V gene data show CDR1 as MNHEY and CDR2 as SVGEGT. V lost 2 bases, J lost 4 bases, and 9 bases stayed unmatched. There are 16 residues in the CDR3.

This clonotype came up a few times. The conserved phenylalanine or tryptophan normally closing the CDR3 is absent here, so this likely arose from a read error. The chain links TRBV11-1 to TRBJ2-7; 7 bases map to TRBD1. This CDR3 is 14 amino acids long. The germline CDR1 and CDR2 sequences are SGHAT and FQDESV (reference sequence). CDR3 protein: CTSSLRTGVYEQYL. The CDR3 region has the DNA TGTACCAGCAGCTTACGGACAGGCGTCTACGAGCAGTACTTA.

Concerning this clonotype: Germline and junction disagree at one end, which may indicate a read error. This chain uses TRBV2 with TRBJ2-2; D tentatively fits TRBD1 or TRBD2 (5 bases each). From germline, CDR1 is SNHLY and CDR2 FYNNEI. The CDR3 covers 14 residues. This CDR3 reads CASSSGTRTWELLF. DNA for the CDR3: TGTGCCAGCAGTTCCGGGACCCGCACCTGGGAACTGCTTTTT.